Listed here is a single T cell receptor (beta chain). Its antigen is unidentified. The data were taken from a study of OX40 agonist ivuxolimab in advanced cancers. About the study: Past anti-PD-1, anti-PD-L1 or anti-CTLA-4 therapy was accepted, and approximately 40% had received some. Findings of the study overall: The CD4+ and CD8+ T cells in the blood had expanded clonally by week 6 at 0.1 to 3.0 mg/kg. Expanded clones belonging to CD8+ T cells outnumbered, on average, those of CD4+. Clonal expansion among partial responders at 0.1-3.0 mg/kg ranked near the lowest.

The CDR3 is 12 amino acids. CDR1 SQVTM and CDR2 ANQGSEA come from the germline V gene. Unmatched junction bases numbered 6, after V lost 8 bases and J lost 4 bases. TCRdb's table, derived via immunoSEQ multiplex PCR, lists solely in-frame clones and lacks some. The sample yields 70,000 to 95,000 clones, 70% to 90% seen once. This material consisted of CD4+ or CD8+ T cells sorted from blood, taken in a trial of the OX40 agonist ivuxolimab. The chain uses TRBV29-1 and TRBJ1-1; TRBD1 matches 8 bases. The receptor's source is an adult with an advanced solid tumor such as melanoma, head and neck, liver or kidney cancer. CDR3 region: CSTRGLGTEAFF. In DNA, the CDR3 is TGCAGCACCAGGGGGCTGGGCACTGAAGCTTTCTTT.